The 23 T cell receptor beta chains below all came from one sample that was sequenced in a study of regulatory T cells in long-lasting Graves disease. CDR3-region Arm-PCR and iRepertoire HTBI primers produced the TCR beta libraries. TCRdb independently ran MiXCR on the multiplex PCR reads; one entry per CDR3 protein. The repertoire holds about 400,000 distinct CDR3 sequences, roughly 20% seen once, with roughly 20% in the top ten. Time point denoted: persistent/refractory GD, antithyroid drugs over 5 years with positive TRAb. PBMCs were the source of the RNA used for TCR sequencing. Sequenced material: peripheral blood mononuclear cells (PBMCs), taken when the disease was refractory, from a patient treated with antithyroid drugs. The source is a female donor with Graves disease.

Of note for this clonotype: Just one base apart from a much larger clone, this may be a read error. The V and J genes are TRBV30 and TRBJ1-4, with D unresolved. Germline CDR1 reads GTSNPN; CDR2 reads SVGIG (reference sequence). With 2 bases removed from V and 6 bases from J, the gap between germline ends came to 10 bases. CDR3 length: 13 residues. CDR3 coding DNA: TGTGCCTGGAGTTTGGGGTCCGATGAAAAACTGTTTTTT. Encoded protein: CAWSLGSDEKLFF.

This clonotype was recorded a few times. The CDR3 spells CASSQGQGLYEQYF. CDR3 sequence (DNA): TGCGCCAGCAGCCAAGGACAGGGGCTCTACGAGCAGTACTTC. V is TRBV4-1 and J is TRBJ2-7; 8 nucleotides align to TRBD1. Trimming at V came to 1 base and at J to 3 bases, leaving 2 bases not matched to a gene. From germline, CDR1 is MGHRA and CDR2 YSYEKL. The CDR3 contains 14 residues.

This chain uses TRBV3-1 with TRBJ1-5; 10 bases match TRBD1. Looked up from germline, CDR1 is LGHDT and CDR2 is YNNKEL (reference sequence). The CDR3 is 15 amino acids. Trimming cost V 4 bases and J 7 bases; bases outside gene matches: 7. CDR3 coding DNA: TGTGCCAGCAGCCCCTCATGGACAGGGGGACAGCCCCAGCATTTT. Translating gives CASSPSWTGGQPQHF.

In its sample, this clonotype was seen a few times. The CDR3 sequence: CASRAGTSGTDTQYF. The DNA for the CDR3 is TGTGCCAGCAGAGCCGGGACTAGCGGCACAGATACGCAGTATTTT. The chain has TRBV6-1 and TRBJ2-3; 10 bases match TRBD2. The J segment lost 1 base and the V segment lost 6 bases, leaving 4 bases of the junction unmatched. The length of the CDR3 is 15 residues. Germline V CDR1 and CDR2: MNHNS, SASEGT.

This clonotype was seen at least ten times. This chain joins TRBV6-1 and TRBJ1-5; TRBD1 is a possible D gene (5 bases). V lost 5 bases and J 2 bases, leaving 16 bases between the germline ends. CDR1 and CDR2 from the germline V gene are MNHNS and SASEGT. The CDR3 runs to 16 residues. This chain's CDR3 is CASSQGPYAGNQPQHF. The CDR3 nucleotides read TGTGCCAGCAGTCAGGGACCTTATGCGGGCAATCAGCCCCAGCATTTT.

This clonotype occurred many times. CDR3 in amino acids: CASSDGRIQKETQYF. The DNA of the CDR3 is TGTGCCAGCAGTGATGGGCGGATACAGAAAGAGACCCAGTACTTC. This rearrangement joins TRBV2 to TRBJ2-5; D unresolved. The germline gives CDR1 SNHLY, CDR2 FYNNEI. The CDR3 runs to 15 residues. Trimming shortened V by 3 bases and J by 3 bases, and 14 bases separated the two germline ends.

This clonotype showed up just a few times. The chain recombines TRBV12-3 or TRBV12-4 with TRBJ1-5; 10 bases match TRBD1. Unmatched junction bases numbered 6, after V lost 5 bases and J lost 5 bases. The CDR3 is 15 amino acids. CDR3 nucleotides: TGTGCCAGCAGTCGAACCGGGACAGGGGATCAGCCCCAGCATTTT. This gives the protein CASSRTGTGDQPQHF.

The CDR3 nucleotides read TGCGCCAGCAGTGACGGACAGTCCTTCTATGGCTACACCTTC. This translates into CASSDGQSFYGYTF. The chain joins TRBV10-2 to TRBJ1-2; D possibly corresponds to TRBD1 (6 bases). The CDR3 is 14 residues long. The V end was cut by 3 bases, the J end by 4 bases, with 12 bases between. Per the germline V gene, CDR1 is WSHSY and CDR2 is SAAADI.

Ten or more counts support this clonotype. The chain links TRBV20-1 to TRBJ2-5, with D perhaps matching TRBD2 (6 bases). Trimming took off 4 bases at V and 4 bases at J, with 16 bases between the two ends. This CDR3 comprises 14 residues. CDR1 and CDR2 (germline): DFQATT, SNEGSKA (reference sequence). For the CDR3, the DNA is TGCAGTGCTACCCCAGTCGGAGGGCGAGAGACCCAGTACTTC. Protein sequence: CSATPVGGRETQYF.

This clonotype appeared many times. The chain links TRBV28 to TRBJ2-7; perhaps TRBD2 as D (5 bases). The V gene lost 7 bases and the J gene lost 5 bases, with 18 bases spanning the gap. CDR3 size: 14 residues. The germline V gene has CDR1 MDHEN and CDR2 SYDVKM. DNA for the CDR3: TGTGCCAGCAACTCGGGTAGCGCAGTCCACGAGCAGTACTTC. Its protein is CASNSGSAVHEQYF.

This clonotype was observed many times. The chain employs TRBV7-2 and TRBJ2-7, with 9 nucleotides matching TRBD1. The CDR3 spans 16 residues. Looked up from germline, CDR1 is SGHTA and CDR2 is FQGNSA. The V gene end was trimmed by 1 base and the J gene end by 7 bases; junction bases not matched to a gene: 11. CDR3 bases: TGTGCCAGCAGCTTAGAAGGGGTTACAGGGGGCGGGGAGCAGTACTTC. Protein sequence: CASSLEGVTGGGEQYF. The whole variable domain, remainder taken from reference TRBV7-2 and TRBJ2-7, is GAGVSQSPSNKVTEKGKDVELRCDPISGHTALYWYRQSLGQGLEFLIYFQGNSAPDKSGLPSDRFSAERTGGSVSTLTIQRTQQEDSAVYLCASSLEGVTGGGEQYFGPGTRLTVT.

The chain recombines TRBV6-1 with TRBJ2-7; TRBD1 or TRBD2 may be the D gene (5 bases each). The CDR3 consists of 14 residues. V lost 8 bases and J lost 5, with 19 bases in between. Germline CDR1 reads MNHNS; CDR2 reads SASEGT. CDR3 loop: CASRPAGAGNEQYF. Written as DNA, the CDR3 is TGTGCCAGCCGGCCGGCCGGGGCGGGCAACGAGCAGTACTTC.

This clonotype has only a few counts. The CDR3 DNA is TGTGCCAGCAGCACCCTAGCGGGAGGGCCCCGGGAGACCCAGTACTTC. This translates into CASSTLAGGPRETQYF. The rearrangement joins TRBV7-6 to TRBJ2-5, with 12 bases matching TRBD2. J was trimmed by 5 bases and V by 5 bases; bases with no gene match: 9. CDR1 SGHVS and CDR2 FNYEAQ come from the germline V gene. The CDR3 runs to 16 residues. Complete variable domain (other parts from reference TRBV7-6 and TRBJ2-5): GAGVSQSPRYKVTKRGQDVALRCDPISGHVSLYWYRQALGQGPEFLTYFNYEAQQDKSGLPNDRFSAERPEGSISTLTIQRTEQRDSAMYRCASSTLAGGPRETQYFGPGTRLLVL.

This clonotype was found many times. V gene TRBV12-3 or TRBV12-4 combines with J gene TRBJ1-1; unclear D gene. The CDR3 covers 15 residues. V lost 2 bases and J lost 1, with 11 bases in between. The DNA of the CDR3 is TGTGCCAGCAGTTTACTGACTGAGGGGAACACTGAAGCTTTCTTT. Translation gives CASSLLTEGNTEAFF.

V usage is TRBV28 and J usage is TRBJ2-5; D may be TRBD2 (6 bases). The J call may be incorrect, as the DNA end agrees better with TRBJ2-1. Per the germline V gene, CDR1 is MDHEN and CDR2 is SYDVKM. This CDR3 is built from 17 residues. The CDR3 region has the DNA TGTGCCAGCAGTTCGCCGGCGGTAGCGGCTAAATACAATGAGCAGTTCTTC. Its translation: CASSSPAVAAKYNEQFF.

Remarks on this clonotype: A much larger clonotype is one base distant, so this may be a read error. The chain links TRBV12-3 or TRBV12-4 to TRBJ1-1; TRBD1 is a possible D gene (6 bases). V shed 6 bases and J shed 7 bases, with 12 bases lying between them. The CDR3 is 12 amino acids. The DNA of the CDR3 is TGTGCCAGCAGCCAAGGGGGGGATGAAGCTTTCTTT. Its protein product is CASSQGGDEAFF.

This clonotype came up a few times. This chain links TRBV18 with TRBJ1-1; D is unresolved. The CDR3 has 13 residues. Germline-derived CDR1 and CDR2 are KGHSH and LQKENI. Between the trimmed V and J ends, which lost 3 bases and 4 bases, there was a span of 9 bases. CDR3 DNA: TGTGCCAGCTCACCGCGGGAGAGCACTGAAGCTTTCTTT. It yields the protein CASSPRESTEAFF.

This clonotype was detected a few times. The chain recombines TRBV5-8 with TRBJ2-7; TRBD1 matches 8 bases. The CDR3 sequence is 15 residues long. V trimming: 0 bases; J trimming: 2 bases; junction bases outside the gene matches: 4. CDR1 and CDR2 from the germline V gene are SGHTS and YDEGEE. The CDR3: CASSLADRVTYEQYF. DNA for the CDR3: TGTGCCAGCAGCTTGGCGGACAGGGTAACCTACGAGCAGTACTTC.

This clonotype has a single count. V is TRBV27 and J is TRBJ1-1; perhaps TRBD1 as D (6 bases). Germline CDR1 reads MNHEY; CDR2 reads SMNVEV (reference sequence). This CDR3 has 15 residues. V shed 4 bases and J shed 1 base, with 13 bases lying between them. The CDR3 DNA reads as TGTGCCAGCAGTTCATCGGGGGGGCCGAACACTGAAGCTTTCTTT. Amino acid sequence: CASSSSGGPNTEAFF.

This chain connects TRBV25-1 to TRBJ2-5, with a weak D call TRBD1 (5 bases). This CDR3 is built from 14 residues. Trimming removed 7 bases at V and 1 base at J, with 13 bases between. From germline, CDR1 is MGHDK and CDR2 SYGVNS. The CDR3: CASTSGPPQETQYF. CDR3 bases: TGTGCCAGCACCTCAGGGCCACCCCAAGAGACCCAGTACTTC.

Ten or more counts support this clonotype. The gene calls are TRBV6-2 or TRBV6-3 and TRBJ1-2; D is unclear. V was pared by 2 bases and J by 2 bases, with 6 bases between. CDR1 and CDR2 (germline): MNHEY, SVGEGT. The CDR3 consists of 13 residues. CDR3 sequence (DNA): TGTGCCAGCAGTTACGGTCGAAACTATGGCTACACCTTC. Translating it yields CASSYGRNYGYTF.

This clonotype has ten or more counts. This chain connects TRBV5-5 to TRBJ1-2; D is undetermined. The CDR3 sequence is 16 residues long. V dropped 5 bases and J dropped 6 bases, with 23 bases sitting between them. Germline CDR1 and CDR2: SGHKS and YYEKEE (reference sequence). CDR3 DNA sequence: TGTGCCAGCAGTCAGGAGGGCAGCCGACAAAGAAATGGCTACACCTTC. This encodes CASSQEGSRQRNGYTF.

This clonotype was counted at least ten times. V is TRBV2 and J is TRBJ1-1; weak D call: TRBD1 (5 bases). V dropped 7 bases and J dropped 3 bases, with 12 bases sitting between them. The CDR3 runs 13 residues. Germline values: CDR1 SNHLY, CDR2 FYNNEI. This CDR3 reads CASIDGADTEAFF. Here the CDR3 DNA reads TGTGCCAGCATAGACGGGGCTGACACTGAAGCTTTCTTT.